This T cell receptor (beta chain) was documented in a study of cytomegalovirus exposure and HLA in healthy donors. At the level of the study: Earlier work reported 100 million or so unique TCR beta sequences from 150 million to 200 million T cells.

In regard to this clone: The target antigen is unknown. Sequence at one end of the junction differs from germline and may be a read error.

The primer mix had 60 Vbeta and 13 Jbeta primers. Sequencing was performed with immunoSEQ multiplex PCR; in TCRdb, only in-frame clones are kept and a portion is missing. There are around 130,000 clones in the sample; 70% to 85% occur only once, and about 2.9% lies in the top ten. CDR3 length: 13 amino acids. The V gene's germline CDR1 is MNHNY and CDR2 SVGAGI (reference sequence). Study results and caveats: What TCR beta sequences reportedly achieved was accurate prediction of HLA-A and HLA-B alleles in most subjects. A later analysis, which compared TCR beta chains of equal frequency, found the HLA-associated ones more clonally expanded. The study flagged about 150 TCR beta chains as cytomegalovirus-associated.

This chain joins TRBV6-6 and TRBJ2-1; TRBD2 might be the D (5 bases). This receptor was taken from a boy aged 2 to 9 in good health and CMV-seronegative. Specimen: PBMCs. The CDR3 region is CASSDSTNNEQFF. The CDR3 region has the DNA TGTGCCAGCAGTGACTCGACTAACAATGAGCAGTTCTTC.